The present TCR beta chain was sequenced within a study of blood T cells in healthy people across ages. Note on this clonotype: An end of the junction differs from the germline gene, which may be a read error.

Primed by a sample-barcoded 5' primer and a J-beta primer mix, a second PCR proceeded for about 6 to 11 cycles. Each of the cDNA molecules was tagged by a template-switch adaptor with 12 random nucleotides. TCRdb analysed the 5' RACE reads with MiXCR anew, one entry per CDR3 protein. The top ten clones hold about 7.7% of a sample with 1.5 million to 2 million distinct CDR3 sequences, 25% to 30% of them seen once. Each donor gave roughly 9.8 milliliters of peripheral blood. Source material: blood. The clonotype comes from a woman under 40 in good health.

The CDR3 nucleotides read TGCGCCAGCAGTCCCATCAGAGAAGCCAAAAACATTCAGTACTTC. Its protein product is CASSPIREAKNIQYF. The genes are TRBV27 and TRBJ2-4; D call uncertain. The germline V gene has CDR1 MNHEY and CDR2 SMNVEV (reference sequence). The CDR3 is 15 residues long.